These 13 T cell receptor beta chains were all obtained from the same sample, sequenced in a study of blood T cells in healthy people across ages. A second PCR, run for roughly 7 to 12 cycles, used a sample-barcoded 5' primer plus a J-beta primer mix. TCRdb analysed the 5' RACE reads with MiXCR anew, one entry per CDR3 protein. The sample includes more than 1.4 million distinct CDR3 sequences, approximately 38% of them seen just once. The sample taken for sequencing was blood. The receptors were sampled from a woman between 18 and 29 years old in good health.

This chain uses TRBV12-3 or TRBV12-4 with TRBJ2-4; 9 bases agree with TRBD2. The J call may be wrong; the DNA end is better matched by TRBJ2-7. The length of the CDR3 is 14 residues. The CDR3 coding sequence is TGTGCCAGCCGATCTAGCGGGATGTCCGACGAGCAGTACTTC. Its translation: CASRSSGMSDEQYF.

As to this clonotype: At one boundary the junction diverges from the germline segment, which might be a read error. The J gene is TRBJ2-3, the V gene TRBV4-1; D unclear. The CDR3 has 17 amino acids. CDR1 MGHRA and CDR2 YSYEKL come from the germline V gene. DNA of the CDR3: TGCGCCAGCAGCCAAGATCTTGCGTTAGGGCAGGCAGATATGCAGTATTTT. Translated: CASSQDLALGQADMQYF.

In its sample, this clonotype was seen once. V usage is TRBV20-1 and J usage is TRBJ2-1, with TRBD1 matching 9 bases. Germline V gene sequence: CDR1 DFQATT, CDR2 SNEGSKA (reference sequence). Trimming removed 6 bases from V and 4 bases from J; junction bases left unmatched: 7. CDR3 length: 14 amino acids. The chain's CDR3 is CSADHRGLYNEQFF. The CDR3 coding sequence is TGCAGTGCCGATCACAGGGGGCTGTACAATGAGCAGTTCTTC.

V gene TRBV3-1 combines with J gene TRBJ2-1; 8 bases are a match to TRBD2. CDR1 and CDR2 from the germline V gene are LGHDT and YNNKEL (reference sequence). The CDR3 spans 17 residues. Trimming cost V 4 bases and J 4 bases; bases outside gene matches: 12. CDR3 coding DNA: TGTGCCAGCAGCCCAAGATCTGGGACTAGACCTTACAATGAGCAGTTCTTC. Its translation is CASSPRSGTRPYNEQFF.

The chain joins TRBV4-2 to TRBJ1-1; possibly TRBD1 for D (5 bases). Trimming stripped 0 bases from V and 4 bases from J, with 21 bases between. In germline, CDR1 is LGHNA, CDR2 YNFKEQ. The CDR3 loop spans 18 amino acids. CDR3: CASSQERGFPGLGTEAFF. The CDR3 coding sequence is TGTGCCAGCAGCCAAGAGAGGGGATTCCCGGGGTTGGGCACTGAAGCTTTCTTT.

This clonotype was seen a handful of times. The rearrangement uses TRBV7-8 and TRBJ2-7, with TRBD2 matching 7 bases. Germline assignment: CDR1 SGHVS and CDR2 FQNEAQ. This CDR3 comprises 14 residues. With 4 bases clipped from V and 0 bases from J, the junction kept 3 bases outside the gene matches. The CDR3 reads CASSSAGDSYEQYF. The CDR3 DNA reads TGTGCCAGCAGCTCGGCGGGGGACTCCTACGAGCAGTACTTC.

The chain couples TRBV7-2 to TRBJ2-2, with TRBD2 identical over 7 bases. Germline CDR1 reads SGHTA; CDR2 reads FQGNSA. The CDR3 consists of 17 residues. The J segment lost 1 base and the V segment lost 5 bases, leaving 10 bases of the junction unmatched. Written as DNA, the CDR3 is TGTGCCAGCAGCCCCCGCCCGGCTAGCGGGAACACCGGGGAGCTGTTTTTT. Amino acids: CASSPRPASGNTGELFF.

This clonotype came up once. V and J are TRBV12-3 or TRBV12-4 and TRBJ2-2; 7 bases map to TRBD1. This CDR3 has 21 residues. V lost 3 bases and J lost 0; bases outside the gene matches: 19. In nucleotides, the CDR3 is TGTGCCAGCAGTTTTTCCCAGGGGGAATATAAAATATTGGCGAACACCGGGGAGCTGTTTTTT. The encoded protein is CASSFSQGEYKILANTGELFF.

This clonotype was seen a handful of times. The chain combines TRBV3-1 with TRBJ1-1; unclear D gene. The CDR3 is 15 residues long. The germline V gene has CDR1 LGHDT and CDR2 YNNKEL (reference sequence). The V end was cut by 2 bases, the J end by 4 bases, with 14 bases between. The CDR3 protein is CASSQLAGGGTEAFF. CDR3 bases: TGTGCCAGCAGCCAATTAGCGGGTGGAGGCACTGAAGCTTTCTTT.

The rearrangement links TRBV20-1 to TRBJ2-1, with D possibly being TRBD2 (5 bases). Germline V CDR1 and CDR2: DFQATT, SNEGSKA (reference sequence). V was trimmed by 0 bases and J by 6 bases, leaving 9 bases between them. This CDR3 is built from 13 residues. The CDR3 nucleotides read TGCAGTGCTAGAGATATGCGGGCCAATGAGCAGTTCTTC. It specifies CSARDMRANEQFF.

The rearrangement uses TRBV2 and TRBJ1-2, with a weak D call TRBD1 (5 bases). Germline V gene sequence: CDR1 SNHLY, CDR2 FYNNEI. The V end lost 5 bases, the J end lost 6 bases, and 13 bases lay between the germline ends. The CDR3 covers 13 residues. This CDR3 is CASSREGSDGYTF. Here the CDR3 DNA reads TGTGCCAGCAGTAGGGAGGGGTCGGATGGCTACACCTTC.

This clonotype was picked up one time. The junction departs from germline at one end; a sequencing error may be responsible. V usage is TRBV5-1 and J usage is TRBJ2-1, with 11 bases lining up with TRBD2. Germline lookup yields CDR1 SGHRS and CDR2 YFSETQ. The CDR3 loop spans 15 amino acids. The CDR3 sequence is CASTLGTSGNNEQFF. The CDR3 region has the DNA TGCGCCAGCACCTTGGGGACTAGCGGTAACAATGAGCAGTTCTTC.

CDR3 amino acids: CSARGLAGGSSYNEQYF. CDR3 in DNA: TGCAGTGCTAGAGGACTAGCGGGGGGGAGCTCCTACAATGAGCAGTACTTC. The chain uses TRBV20-1 and TRBJ2-1; 14 bases are a match to TRBD2. The J call is uncertain, as TRBJ2-7 better fits the DNA end. CDR1 and CDR2 (germline): DFQATT, SNEGSKA (reference sequence). There are 17 residues in the CDR3.